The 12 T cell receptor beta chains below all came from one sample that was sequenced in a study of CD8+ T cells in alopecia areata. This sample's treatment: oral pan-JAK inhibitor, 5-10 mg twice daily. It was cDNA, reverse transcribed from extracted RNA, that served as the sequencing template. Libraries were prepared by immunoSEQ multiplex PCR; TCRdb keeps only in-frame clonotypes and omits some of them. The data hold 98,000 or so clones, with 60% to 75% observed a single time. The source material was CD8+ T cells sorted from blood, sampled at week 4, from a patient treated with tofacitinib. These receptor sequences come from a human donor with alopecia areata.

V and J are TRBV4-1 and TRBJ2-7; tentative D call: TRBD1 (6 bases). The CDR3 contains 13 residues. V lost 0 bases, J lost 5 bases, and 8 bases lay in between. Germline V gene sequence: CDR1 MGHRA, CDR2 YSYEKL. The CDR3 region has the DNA TGCGCCAGCAGCCAAGACAGGGGCCACGAGCAGTACTTC. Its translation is CASSQDRGHEQYF.

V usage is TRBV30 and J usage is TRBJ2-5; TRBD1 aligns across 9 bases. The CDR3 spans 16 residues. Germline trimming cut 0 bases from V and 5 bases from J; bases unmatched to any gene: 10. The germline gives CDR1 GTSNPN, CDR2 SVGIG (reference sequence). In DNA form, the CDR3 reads TGTGCCTGGAGTGTACTCCGGGACAGGGCTATCGAGACCCAGTACTTC. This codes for CAWSVLRDRAIETQYF.

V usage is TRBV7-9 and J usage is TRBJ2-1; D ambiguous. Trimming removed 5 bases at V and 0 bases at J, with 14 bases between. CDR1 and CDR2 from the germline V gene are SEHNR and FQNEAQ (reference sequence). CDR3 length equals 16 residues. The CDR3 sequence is CASSPVWSGSYNEQFF. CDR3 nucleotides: TGTGCCAGCAGCCCGGTCTGGAGTGGCTCCTACAATGAGCAGTTCTTC.

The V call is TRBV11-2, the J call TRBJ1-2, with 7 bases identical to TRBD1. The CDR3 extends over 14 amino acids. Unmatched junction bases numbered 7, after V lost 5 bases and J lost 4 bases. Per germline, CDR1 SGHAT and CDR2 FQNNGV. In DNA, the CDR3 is TGTGCCAGCAGCGCCCCGGGACAGTCCTATGGCTACACCTTC. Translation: CASSAPGQSYGYTF. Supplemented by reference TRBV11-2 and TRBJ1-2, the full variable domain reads EAGVAQSPRYKIIEKRQSVAFWCNPISGHATLYWYQQILGQGPKLLIQFQNNGVVDDSQLPKDRFSAERLKGVDSTLKIQPAKLEDSAVYLCASSAPGQSYGYTFGSGTRLTVV.

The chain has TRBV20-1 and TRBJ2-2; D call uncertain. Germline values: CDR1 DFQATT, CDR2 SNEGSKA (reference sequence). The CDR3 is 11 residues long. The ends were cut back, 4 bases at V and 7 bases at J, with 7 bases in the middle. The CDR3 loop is CSATEYGELFF. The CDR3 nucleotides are TGCAGTGCTACAGAGTACGGGGAGCTGTTTTTT.

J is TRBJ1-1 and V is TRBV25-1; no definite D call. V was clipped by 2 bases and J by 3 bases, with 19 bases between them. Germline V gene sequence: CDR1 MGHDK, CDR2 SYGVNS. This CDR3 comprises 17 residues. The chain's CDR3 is CASSEREVRGADTEAFF. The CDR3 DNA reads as TGTGCCAGCAGTGAAAGAGAAGTGCGGGGTGCTGACACTGAAGCTTTCTTT.

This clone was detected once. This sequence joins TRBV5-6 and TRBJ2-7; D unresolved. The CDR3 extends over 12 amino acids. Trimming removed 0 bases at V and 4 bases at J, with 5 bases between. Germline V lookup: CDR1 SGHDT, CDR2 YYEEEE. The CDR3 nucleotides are TGTGCCAGCAGCTTGGCGAGTTACGAGCAGTACTTC. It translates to CASSLASYEQYF.

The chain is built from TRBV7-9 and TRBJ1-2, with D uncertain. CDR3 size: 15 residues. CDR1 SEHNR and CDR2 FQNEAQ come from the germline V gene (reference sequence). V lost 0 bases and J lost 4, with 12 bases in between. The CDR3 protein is CASSLAASPFYGYTF. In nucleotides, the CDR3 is TGTGCCAGCAGCTTAGCGGCCAGCCCATTCTATGGCTACACCTTC. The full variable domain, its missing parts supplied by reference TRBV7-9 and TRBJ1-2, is DTGVSQNPRHKITKRGQNVTFRCDPISEHNRLYWYRQTLGQGPEFLTYFQNEAQLEKSRLLSDRFSAERPKGSFSTLEIQRTEQGDSAMYLCASSLAASPFYGYTFGSGTRLTVV.

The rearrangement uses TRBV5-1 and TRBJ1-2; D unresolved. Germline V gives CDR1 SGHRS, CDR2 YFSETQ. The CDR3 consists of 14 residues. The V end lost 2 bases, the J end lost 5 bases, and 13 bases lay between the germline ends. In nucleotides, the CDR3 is TGCGCCAGCAGCTTTATGACGGTCCAGTATGGCTACACCTTC. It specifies CASSFMTVQYGYTF.

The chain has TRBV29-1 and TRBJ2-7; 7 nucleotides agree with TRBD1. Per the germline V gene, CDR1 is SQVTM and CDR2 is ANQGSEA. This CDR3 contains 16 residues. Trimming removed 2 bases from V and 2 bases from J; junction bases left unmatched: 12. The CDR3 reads CSVELRGTVNPYEQYF. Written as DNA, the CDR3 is TGCAGCGTTGAACTTCGAGGGACAGTGAACCCCTACGAGCAGTACTTC.

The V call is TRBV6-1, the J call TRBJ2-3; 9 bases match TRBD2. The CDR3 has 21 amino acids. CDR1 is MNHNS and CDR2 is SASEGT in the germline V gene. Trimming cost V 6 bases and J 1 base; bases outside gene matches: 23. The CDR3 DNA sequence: TGTGCCAGCAGCGAACTGGGCGGAGCTAGCGGGGCCTTCAGGGGCACAGATACGCAGTATTTT. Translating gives CASSELGGASGAFRGTDTQYF.

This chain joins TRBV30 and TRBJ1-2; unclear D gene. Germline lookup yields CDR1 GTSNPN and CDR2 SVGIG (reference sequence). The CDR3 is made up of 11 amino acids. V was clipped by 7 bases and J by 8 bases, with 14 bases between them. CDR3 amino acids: CASELAGGYTF. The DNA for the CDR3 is TGTGCCTCGGAGTTGGCGGGCGGCTACACCTTC.